One and the same sample provided the 13 T cell receptor beta chains below, sequenced in a study of CD8+ T cells in alopecia areata. Treatment noted: oral pan-JAK inhibitor, 5-10 mg twice daily. cDNA prepared by RNA extraction and subsequent reverse transcription served as the template for sequencing. Method: immunoSEQ multiplex PCR; TCRdb's copy keeps in-frame clones and lacks some. This table holds approximately 180,000 clones, roughly 60% found once. The source was CD4+ T cells sorted from blood, collected at week 24, from a patient treated with tofacitinib. The receptors here all came from a human donor with alopecia areata.

This chain joins TRBV9 and TRBJ2-7; tentative D call: TRBD2 (6 bases). The length of the CDR3 is 14 residues. Germline values: CDR1 SGDLS, CDR2 YYNGEE. Trimming stripped 3 bases from V and 2 bases from J, with 12 bases between. This CDR3 is CASSGGVIPYEQYF. DNA of the CDR3: TGTGCCAGCAGCGGGGGGGTGATTCCCTACGAGCAGTACTTC.

This clone was counted a few times. V usage is TRBV4-3 and J usage is TRBJ2-2, with D possibly being TRBD2 (5 bases). Looked up from germline, CDR1 is LGHNA and CDR2 is YSLEER. V dropped 1 base and J dropped 0 bases, with 15 bases sitting between them. The CDR3 sequence is 18 residues long. CDR3 protein: CASSQGPAATTNTGELFF. For the CDR3, the DNA is TGCGCCAGCAGCCAAGGCCCAGCGGCGACAACGAACACCGGGGAGCTGTTTTTT.

The chain carries TRBV4-1 and TRBJ2-7; D gene uncertain. The CDR3 length is 12 residues. CDR1 and CDR2 from the germline V gene are MGHRA and YSYEKL. Between the trimmed V and J ends, which lost 1 base and 6 bases, there was a span of 7 bases. The DNA for the CDR3 is TGCGCCAGCAGCCAAGTTCGGAGCGAGCAGTACTTC. It codes for CASSQVRSEQYF.

This clone showed up just a few times. This sequence is one base from a far larger clone and is likely a read error. The chain combines TRBV7-9 with TRBJ1-4, with TRBD1 matching 9 bases. The ends lost 5 bases at V and 8 bases at J; junction bases unmatched: 6. The CDR3 length is 14 residues. Germline V gene sequence: CDR1 SEHNR, CDR2 FQNEAQ (reference sequence). The CDR3 DNA is TGTGCCAGCAGCGCCGGGACAGGGAGGGAAAAACTGTTTTTT. Protein: CASSAGTGREKLFF.

This clone has only a few counts. The V gene is TRBV5-1, the J gene TRBJ1-4, with unresolved D. The CDR3 is 15 amino acids. V was pared by 0 bases and J by 5 bases, with 11 bases between. Germline V gene data show CDR1 as SGHRS and CDR2 as YFSETQ. The CDR3 DNA reads as TGCGCCAGCAGCTTGGAGGGCAACCCGAATGAAAAACTGTTTTTT. It translates to CASSLEGNPNEKLFF.

J is TRBJ1-4 and V is TRBV20-1; no clear D gene. The germline CDR1 and CDR2 sequences are DFQATT and SNEGSKA (reference sequence). The length of the CDR3 is 11 residues. V shed 1 base and J shed 7 bases, with 4 bases lying between them. Written as DNA, the CDR3 is TGCAGTGCTAGAGTGCGTGAAAAACTGTTTTTT. It translates to CSARVREKLFF.

The V call is TRBV11-2, the J call TRBJ1-2; D perhaps matches TRBD1 (5 bases). Germline V gene data show CDR1 as SGHAT and CDR2 as FQNNGV. Trimming cost V 0 bases and J 2 bases, with 10 bases left between them. CDR3 length equals 15 residues. CDR3: CASSLDGRQNYGYTF. The CDR3 DNA sequence: TGTGCCAGCAGCTTAGACGGGAGACAGAACTATGGCTACACCTTC. Full variable domain (missing parts from reference TRBV11-2 and TRBJ1-2): EAGVAQSPRYKIIEKRQSVAFWCNPISGHATLYWYQQILGQGPKLLIQFQNNGVVDDSQLPKDRFSAERLKGVDSTLKIQPAKLEDSAVYLCASSLDGRQNYGYTFGSGTRLTVV.

In this sample, this clone turned up a few times. The chain recombines TRBV29-1 with TRBJ1-2; 7 bases are shared with TRBD1. This CDR3 has 13 residues. Germline V lookup: CDR1 SQVTM, CDR2 ANQGSEA. With 7 bases clipped from V and 2 bases from J, the junction kept 7 bases outside the gene matches. The CDR3, as DNA: TGCAGCGACCTCCGGGGACAGAACTATGGCTACACCTTC. As protein: CSDLRGQNYGYTF.

The chain carries TRBV19 and TRBJ2-2; 8 bases agree with TRBD1. Germline trimming cut 5 bases from V and 5 bases from J; bases unmatched to any gene: 4. The CDR3 sequence is 14 residues long. Germline CDR1 reads LNHDA; CDR2 reads SQIVND (reference sequence). Here the CDR3 DNA reads TGTGCCAGTAGTCCAAGGACAGGGACCGGGGAGCTGTTTTTT. Translation gives CASSPRTGTGELFF.

V is TRBV27 and J is TRBJ1-6; 12 positions match TRBD1. V gave up 2 bases and J gave up 9 bases; unmatched junction bases: 8. The germline CDR1 and CDR2 sequences are MNHEY and SMNVEV (reference sequence). The CDR3 totals 17 residues. CDR3 loop: CASSLKGQGAVVSPLHF. The CDR3 coding sequence is TGTGCCAGCAGTTTAAAGGGACAGGGGGCAGTGGTTTCACCCCTCCACTTT.

The V and J genes are TRBV6-5 and TRBJ2-4; 8 bases are shared with TRBD2. The V and J ends lost 8 bases and 8 bases, in that order; junction bases with no gene match: 8. CDR1 is MNHEY, CDR2 SVGAGI, per germline. There are 13 residues in the CDR3. The CDR3 DNA reads as TGTGCCAGCGTATCCCCGGGGGGGGACATTCAGTACTTC. Residues: CASVSPGGDIQYF.

This chain connects TRBV2 to TRBJ1-1, with unresolved D. The V gene's germline CDR1 is SNHLY and CDR2 FYNNEI. Trimming shortened V by 6 bases and J by 1 base, and 9 bases separated the two germline ends. The CDR3 totals 13 residues. CDR3 loop: CASRFKGNTEAFF. CDR3 DNA: TGTGCCAGCAGATTCAAGGGGAACACTGAAGCTTTCTTT.

This clone has just a few counts. The V gene is TRBV30, the J gene TRBJ1-5, with 11 positions matching TRBD1. Germline CDR1 reads GTSNPN; CDR2 reads SVGIG (reference sequence). The trim removed 2 bases at V and 6 bases at J, leaving 6 bases unmatched. The CDR3 is made up of 15 amino acids. The CDR3 nucleotides read TGTGCCTGGAGTAAGGACAGGGGGCGCGTTCAGCCCCAGCATTTT. Its protein product is CAWSKDRGRVQPQHF.